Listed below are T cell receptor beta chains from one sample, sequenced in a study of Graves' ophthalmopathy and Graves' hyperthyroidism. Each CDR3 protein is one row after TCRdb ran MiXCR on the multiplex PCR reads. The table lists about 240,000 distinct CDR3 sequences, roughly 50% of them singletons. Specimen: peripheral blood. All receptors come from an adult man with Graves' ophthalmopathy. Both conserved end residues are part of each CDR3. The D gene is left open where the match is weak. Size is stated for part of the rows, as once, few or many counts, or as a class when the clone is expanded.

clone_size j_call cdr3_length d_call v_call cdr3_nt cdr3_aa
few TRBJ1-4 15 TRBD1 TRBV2 TGTGCCAGCAGTAGAACCGGGACAGCAAGTGAAAAACTGTTTTTT CASSRTGTASEKLFF
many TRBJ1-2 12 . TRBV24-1 TGTGCCACCAGTTTAGGAAGCTATGGCTACACCTTC CATSLGSYGYTF
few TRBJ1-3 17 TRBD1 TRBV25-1 TGTGCCAGCAGTGATACGGGACAGGGCAACTCTGGAAACACCATATATTTT CASSDTGQGNSGNTIYF
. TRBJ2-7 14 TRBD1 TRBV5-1 TGCGCCAGCAGCTCGGGGACAGGGGCGAGCGAGCAGTACTTC CASSSGTGASEQYF
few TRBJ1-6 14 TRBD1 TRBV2 TGTGCCAGCAGGGACAGGGTGGGGAATTCACCCCTCCACTTT CASRDRVGNSPLHF
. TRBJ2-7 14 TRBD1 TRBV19 TGTGCCAGTGAGACGACAGGGTATGCCTACGAGCAGTACTTC CASETTGYAYEQYF
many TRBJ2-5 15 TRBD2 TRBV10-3 TGTGCCACCCAGGAGGCTGGCGGGAGTCAAGAGACCCAGTACTTC CATQEAGGSQETQYF
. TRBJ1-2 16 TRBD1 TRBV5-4 TGTGCCAGCAGCTTGGACGGGACAGGGTTCTCCTATGGCTACACCTTC CASSLDGTGFSYGYTF
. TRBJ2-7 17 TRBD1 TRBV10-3 TGTGCCAGCACCCCGACAGGGGGGAACACTGAAGCTGACGAGCAGTACTTC CASTPTGGNTEADEQYF
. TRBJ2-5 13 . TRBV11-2 TGTGCCAGCAGCTTTAGTGAGGCAGAGACCCAGTACTTC CASSFSEAETQYF